This is a list of T cell receptor beta chains from one sample in a study of blood T cell repertoires in COVID-19. Clones were sequenced by immunoSEQ multiplex PCR, and TCRdb holds only the in-frame ones, with some missing. The table lists about 56,000 clones, roughly 90% of them singletons, with 15% to 25% in the top ten. Sequences were obtained from peripheral blood. These receptors were obtained from a human donor in a cohort sampled during active COVID-19. Each CDR3 is given with its conserved first and last residue. A D gene is named only where the DNA matches it firmly. Size values are once, few and many counts, or a class for expanded clones, and some rows have none.

clone_size: NA
v_call: TRBV10-1
j_call: TRBJ2-1
d_call: TRBD2
cdr3_nt: TGCGCCAGCAGTGTTAGCGGGGGGGCCAATGAGCAGTTCTTC
cdr3_aa: CASSVSGGANEQFF

clone_size: NA
v_call: TRBV9
j_call: TRBJ1-2
d_call: TRBD1
cdr3_nt: TGTGCCAGCAGCGTAGGGTCGGGACAGGAGAATGCCTATGGCTACACCTTC
cdr3_aa: CASSVGSGQENAYGYTF

clone_size: NA
v_call: TRBV30
j_call: TRBJ1-2
d_call: NA
cdr3_nt: TGTGCCTGGAGTATGGGCGGCGGCAGGGGCTATGGCTACACCTTC
cdr3_aa: CAWSMGGGRGYGYTF

clone_size: NA
v_call: TRBV4-1
j_call: TRBJ2-5
d_call: NA
cdr3_nt: TGCGCCAGCAGCCAAGGGGACTACCAAGAGACCCAGTACTTC
cdr3_aa: CASSQGDYQETQYF

clone_size: NA
v_call: TRBV5-1
j_call: TRBJ2-3
d_call: TRBD2
cdr3_nt: TGCGCCAGCAGCCAGCAAGGGCGGGGGGGCCGTTCTACTTCAGCGGATACGCAGTATTTT
cdr3_aa: CASSQQGRGGRSTSADTQYF

clone_size: NA
v_call: TRBV28
j_call: TRBJ1-4
d_call: NA
cdr3_nt: TGTGCCAGCAGTTCCCCCTTGAGAACAACTAATGAAAAACTGTTTTTT
cdr3_aa: CASSSPLRTTNEKLFF

clone_size: NA
v_call: TRBV6-5
j_call: TRBJ2-3
d_call: NA
cdr3_nt: TGTGCCAGCAGTTTAAGCACAGATACGCAGTATTTT
cdr3_aa: CASSLSTDTQYF

clone_size: NA
v_call: TRBV2
j_call: TRBJ1-1
d_call: NA
cdr3_nt: TGTGCCAGCAGTGAATACGGGGGGAGCAGCACTGAAGCTTTCTTT
cdr3_aa: CASSEYGGSSTEAFF

clone_size: NA
v_call: TRBV2
j_call: TRBJ2-3
d_call: TRBD2
cdr3_nt: TGTGCCAGCAGTGAAGCGAAGCGGGGGGGCCGTACAGATACGCAGTATTTT
cdr3_aa: CASSEAKRGGRTDTQYF

clone_size: NA
v_call: TRBV9
j_call: TRBJ1-3
d_call: NA
cdr3_nt: TGTGCCAGCAGCGTCGACACGGGAAACACCATATATTTT
cdr3_aa: CASSVDTGNTIYF

clone_size: NA
v_call: TRBV9
j_call: TRBJ2-5
d_call: TRBD1
cdr3_nt: TGTGCCAGCAGCGTCCTAGGACAGGGCGTCTCAGAGACCCAGTACTTC
cdr3_aa: CASSVLGQGVSETQYF

clone_size: NA
v_call: TRBV9
j_call: TRBJ1-2
d_call: NA
cdr3_nt: TGTGCCAGCAGCGTAGAGTTGGGACTAGGCTATGGCTACACCTTC
cdr3_aa: CASSVELGLGYGYTF

clone_size: NA
v_call: TRBV5-1
j_call: TRBJ2-2
d_call: NA
cdr3_nt: TGCGCCAGCAGTGGTGGCGGGGCGAGTTCGGGGGAGCTGTTTTTT
cdr3_aa: CASSGGGASSGELFF

clone_size: NA
v_call: TRBV4-1
j_call: TRBJ2-1
d_call: TRBD1
cdr3_nt: TGCGCCAGCAGACGGGGGGTGGGACAGGGGAAGAATGAGCAGTTCTTC
cdr3_aa: CASRRGVGQGKNEQFF

clone_size: NA
v_call: TRBV6-5
j_call: TRBJ2-7
d_call: NA
cdr3_nt: TGTGCCAGCAGCCGCCGGGCAGGGCCCCTGGGCGAGCAGTACTTC
cdr3_aa: CASSRRAGPLGEQYF

clone_size: NA
v_call: TRBV25-1
j_call: TRBJ2-7
d_call: NA
cdr3_nt: TGTGCCAGCAGTGTACTCCTAGGCGAGCAGTACTTC
cdr3_aa: CASSVLLGEQYF

clone_size: NA
v_call: TRBV18
j_call: TRBJ2-7
d_call: NA
cdr3_nt: TGTGCCAGCTCGCTTACAGGGTGGGGCGAGCAGTACTTC
cdr3_aa: CASSLTGWGEQYF

clone_size: NA
v_call: TRBV6-2/TRBV6-3
j_call: TRBJ2-1
d_call: TRBD1
cdr3_nt: TGTGCCAGCAGCAATGCGGTACCGGGACAGCAGCAGTTCTTC
cdr3_aa: CASSNAVPGQQQFF

clone_size: NA
v_call: TRBV7-3
j_call: TRBJ2-1
d_call: NA
cdr3_nt: TGTGCCAGCAGCTCAAATAGCAATGAGCAGTTCTTC
cdr3_aa: CASSSNSNEQFF

clone_size: NA
v_call: TRBV5-6
j_call: TRBJ2-5
d_call: NA
cdr3_nt: TGTGCCAGCAGCTTGAAGGGAGTGAAGACCCAGTACTTC
cdr3_aa: CASSLKGVKTQYF

clone_size: NA
v_call: TRBV7-9
j_call: TRBJ1-2
d_call: NA
cdr3_nt: TGTGCCAGCAGCCCCGGGGGAGGACGCTATGGCTACACCTTC
cdr3_aa: CASSPGGGRYGYTF

clone_size: once
v_call: TRBV6-2/TRBV6-3
j_call: TRBJ1-2
d_call: NA
cdr3_nt: TGTGCCAGCAGTTACCCGACTATTGGCGACAGGTCAGTTGGTGGCTACACCTTC
cdr3_aa: CASSYPTIGDRSVGGYTF

clone_size: NA
v_call: TRBV19
j_call: TRBJ1-2
d_call: NA
cdr3_nt: TGTGCCAGTAGTAGGCTTAACTATGGCTACACCTTC
cdr3_aa: CASSRLNYGYTF

clone_size: NA
v_call: TRBV5-1
j_call: TRBJ2-3
d_call: NA
cdr3_nt: TGCGCCAGCAGCTTAGGGGGAGCTACCACAGATACGCAGTATTTT
cdr3_aa: CASSLGGATTDTQYF

clone_size: NA
v_call: TRBV5-6
j_call: TRBJ1-1
d_call: NA
cdr3_nt: TGTGCCAGCAGCTTATGGGGGCCAGGGGCTGAAGCTTTCTTT
cdr3_aa: CASSLWGPGAEAFF

clone_size: NA
v_call: TRBV25-1
j_call: TRBJ2-7
d_call: TRBD1
cdr3_nt: TGTGCCAGCAGGGGACAGGGAGCCTTCTACGAGCAGTACTTC
cdr3_aa: CASRGQGAFYEQYF

clone_size: NA
v_call: TRBV4-1
j_call: TRBJ2-1
d_call: NA
cdr3_nt: TGCGCCAGCAGCCAAGACAGGGCCTCCTACAATGAGCAGTTCTTC
cdr3_aa: CASSQDRASYNEQFF

clone_size: NA
v_call: TRBV7-9
j_call: TRBJ1-4
d_call: TRBD1
cdr3_nt: TGTGCCAGCAGCTCCCCTCCGGGACAGGGGAGGGAAAAACTGTTTTTT
cdr3_aa: CASSSPPGQGREKLFF

clone_size: NA
v_call: TRBV19
j_call: TRBJ1-5
d_call: NA
cdr3_nt: TGTGCCACGACCCCGGGGAGGGGCCTCAATCAGCCCCAGCATTTT
cdr3_aa: CATTPGRGLNQPQHF

clone_size: NA
v_call: TRBV19
j_call: TRBJ1-1
d_call: TRBD1
cdr3_nt: TGTGCCAGCGTTTTTCAGGGGGCGCGAAGGGACACTGAAGCTTTCTTT
cdr3_aa: CASVFQGARRDTEAFF

clone_size: once
v_call: TRBV18
j_call: TRBJ2-3
d_call: NA
cdr3_nt: TGTGCCAGCTCACCTCCATTCTCGACTCGAAGGTACGATACGCAGTATTTT
cdr3_aa: CASSPPFSTRRYDTQYF